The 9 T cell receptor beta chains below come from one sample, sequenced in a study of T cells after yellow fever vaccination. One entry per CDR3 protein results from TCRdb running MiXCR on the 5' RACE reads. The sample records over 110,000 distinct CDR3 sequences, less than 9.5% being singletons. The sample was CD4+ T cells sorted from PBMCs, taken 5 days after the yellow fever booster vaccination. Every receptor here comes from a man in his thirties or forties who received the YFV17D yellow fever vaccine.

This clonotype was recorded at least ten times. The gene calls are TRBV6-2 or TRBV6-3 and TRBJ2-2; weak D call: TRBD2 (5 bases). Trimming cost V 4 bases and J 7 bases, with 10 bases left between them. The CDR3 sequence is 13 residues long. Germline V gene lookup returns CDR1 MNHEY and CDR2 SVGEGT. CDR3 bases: TGTGCCAGCAGTTCGTTTCGGGGCGGGGAGCTGTTTTTT. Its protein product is CASSSFRGGELFF.

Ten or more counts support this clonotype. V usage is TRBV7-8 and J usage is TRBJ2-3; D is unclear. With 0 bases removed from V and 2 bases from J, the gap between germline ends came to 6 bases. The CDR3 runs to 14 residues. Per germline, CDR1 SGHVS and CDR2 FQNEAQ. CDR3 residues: CASSLAWATDTQYF. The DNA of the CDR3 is TGTGCCAGCAGCTTAGCGTGGGCCACAGATACGCAGTATTTT.

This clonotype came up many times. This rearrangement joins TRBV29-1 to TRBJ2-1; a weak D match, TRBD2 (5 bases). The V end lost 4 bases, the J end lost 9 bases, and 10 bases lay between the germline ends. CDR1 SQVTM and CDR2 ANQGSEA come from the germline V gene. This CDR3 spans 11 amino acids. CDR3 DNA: TGCAGCGTTGCTAGCCCTGGTGAGCAGTTCTTC. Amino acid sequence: CSVASPGEQFF.

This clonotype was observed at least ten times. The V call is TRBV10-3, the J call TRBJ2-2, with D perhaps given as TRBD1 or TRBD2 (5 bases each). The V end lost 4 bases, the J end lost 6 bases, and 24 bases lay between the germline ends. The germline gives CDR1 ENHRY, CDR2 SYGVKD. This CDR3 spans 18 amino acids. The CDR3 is CAISVGFRQGGSPGELFF. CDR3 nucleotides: TGTGCCATCAGTGTCGGCTTTCGGCAGGGCGGGTCTCCCGGGGAGCTGTTTTTT.

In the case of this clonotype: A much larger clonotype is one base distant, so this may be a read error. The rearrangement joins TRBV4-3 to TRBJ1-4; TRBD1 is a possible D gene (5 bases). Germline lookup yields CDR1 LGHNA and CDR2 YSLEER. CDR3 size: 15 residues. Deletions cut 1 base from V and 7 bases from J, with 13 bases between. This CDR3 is CASSQGERRGEKLFF. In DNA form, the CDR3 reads TGCGCCAGCAGCCAAGGGGAAAGGAGGGGTGAAAAACTGTTTTTT.

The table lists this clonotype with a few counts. The CDR3 sequence: CASSSGGAGEPYEQYF. CDR3 nucleotide sequence: TGTGCCAGCAGCTCAGGGGGGGCGGGTGAGCCCTACGAGCAGTACTTC. The rearrangement uses TRBV7-2 and TRBJ2-7; D is tentatively TRBD1 or TRBD2 (7 bases each). Germline V gene sequence: CDR1 SGHTA, CDR2 FQGNSA. CDR3 length: 16 amino acids. V dropped 4 bases and J dropped 2 bases, with 18 bases sitting between them.

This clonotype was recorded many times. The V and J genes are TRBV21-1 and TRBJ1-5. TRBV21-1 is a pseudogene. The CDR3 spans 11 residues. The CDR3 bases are TGTGCCAGCAGCAAAAATCAGCCCCAGCATTTT. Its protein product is CASSKNQPQHF.

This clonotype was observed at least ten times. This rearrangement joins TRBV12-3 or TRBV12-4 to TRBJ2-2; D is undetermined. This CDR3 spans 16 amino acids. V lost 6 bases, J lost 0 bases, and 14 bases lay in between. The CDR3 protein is CASSLQLLANTGELFF. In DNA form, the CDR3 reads TGTGCCAGCAGCTTACAGCTACTCGCGAACACCGGGGAGCTGTTTTTT.

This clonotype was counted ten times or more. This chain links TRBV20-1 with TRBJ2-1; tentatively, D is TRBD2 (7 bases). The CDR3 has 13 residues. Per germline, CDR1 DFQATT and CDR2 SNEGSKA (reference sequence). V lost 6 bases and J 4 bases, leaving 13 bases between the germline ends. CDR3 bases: TGCAGTGCCCAAGGGGGGGGATACAATGAGCAGTTCTTC. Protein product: CSAQGGGYNEQFF.